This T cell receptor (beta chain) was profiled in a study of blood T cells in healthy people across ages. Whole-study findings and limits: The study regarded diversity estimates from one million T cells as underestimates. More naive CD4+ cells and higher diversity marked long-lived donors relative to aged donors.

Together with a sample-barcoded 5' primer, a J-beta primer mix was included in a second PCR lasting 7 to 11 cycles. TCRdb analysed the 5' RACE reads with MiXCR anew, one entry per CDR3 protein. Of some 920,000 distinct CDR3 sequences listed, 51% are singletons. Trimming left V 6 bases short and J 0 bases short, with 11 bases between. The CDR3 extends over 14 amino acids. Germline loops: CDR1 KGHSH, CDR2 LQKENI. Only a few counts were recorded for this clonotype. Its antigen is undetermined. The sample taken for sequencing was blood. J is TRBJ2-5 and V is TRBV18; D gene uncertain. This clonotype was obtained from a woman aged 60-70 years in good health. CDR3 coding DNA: TGTGCCAGCTCCCCAAACCGGTACCAAGAGACCCAGTACTTC. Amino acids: CASSPNRYQETQYF.